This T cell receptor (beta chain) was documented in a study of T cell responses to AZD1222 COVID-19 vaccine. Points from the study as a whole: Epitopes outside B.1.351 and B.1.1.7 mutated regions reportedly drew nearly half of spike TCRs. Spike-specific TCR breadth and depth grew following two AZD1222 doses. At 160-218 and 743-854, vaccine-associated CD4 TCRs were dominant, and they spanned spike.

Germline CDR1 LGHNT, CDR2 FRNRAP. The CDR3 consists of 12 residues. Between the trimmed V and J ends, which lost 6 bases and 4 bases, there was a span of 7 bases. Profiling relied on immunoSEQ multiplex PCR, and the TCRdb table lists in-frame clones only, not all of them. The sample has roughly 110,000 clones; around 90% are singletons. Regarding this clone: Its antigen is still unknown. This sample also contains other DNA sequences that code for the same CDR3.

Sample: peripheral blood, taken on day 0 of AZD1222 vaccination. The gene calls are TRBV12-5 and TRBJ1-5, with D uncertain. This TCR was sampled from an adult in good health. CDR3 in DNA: TGTGCTAGTGGGCTTGATAATCAGCCCCAGCATTTT. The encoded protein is CASGLDNQPQHF. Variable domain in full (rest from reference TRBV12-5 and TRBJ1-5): DARVTQTPRHKVTEMGQEVTMRCQPILGHNTVFWYRQTMMQGLELLAYFRNRAPLDDSGMPKDRFSAEMPDATLATLKIQPSEPRDSAVYFCASGLDNQPQHFGDGTRLSIL.